This TCR beta chain comes out of a study of blood T cell repertoires in COVID-19. Overall study: The United States, Italy and Spain provided the acute and convalescent COVID-19 samples. From T cells, B-cell-depleted T cells, or PBMCs came the material, which was cDNA or gDNA.

The trim removed 3 bases at V and 2 bases at J, leaving 5 bases unmatched. CDR3 size: 15 residues. Germline V gene data show CDR1 as LNHDA and CDR2 as SQIVND (reference sequence). As handled by the study authors: Estimates of nucleated cell counts were drawn from the amplification of reference gene primers. TCRdb's table, derived via immunoSEQ multiplex PCR, lists solely in-frame clones and lacks some. V, J and clone size derive from that table, while D and trimming were established from the DNA sequence. The sample has more than 95,000 clones; approximately 82% are singletons. The sequenced sample consisted of peripheral blood. The gene calls are TRBV19 and TRBJ2-3; 7 bases fit TRBD1. The sequence was collected from a man aged 30 to 39 with acute or convalescent COVID-19. The CDR3 region has the DNA TGTGCCAGTAGTATGATGGGACAGAACACAGATACGCAGTATTTT. Translated, it gives CASSMMGQNTDTQYF. The variable domain in full, with the rest retrieved from reference TRBV19 and TRBJ2-3, is DGGITQSPKYLFRKEGQNVTLSCEQNLNHDAMYWYRQDPGQGLRLIYYSQIVNDFQKGDIAEGYSVSREKKESFPLTVTSAQKNPTAFYLCASSMMGQNTDTQYFGPGTRLTVL.